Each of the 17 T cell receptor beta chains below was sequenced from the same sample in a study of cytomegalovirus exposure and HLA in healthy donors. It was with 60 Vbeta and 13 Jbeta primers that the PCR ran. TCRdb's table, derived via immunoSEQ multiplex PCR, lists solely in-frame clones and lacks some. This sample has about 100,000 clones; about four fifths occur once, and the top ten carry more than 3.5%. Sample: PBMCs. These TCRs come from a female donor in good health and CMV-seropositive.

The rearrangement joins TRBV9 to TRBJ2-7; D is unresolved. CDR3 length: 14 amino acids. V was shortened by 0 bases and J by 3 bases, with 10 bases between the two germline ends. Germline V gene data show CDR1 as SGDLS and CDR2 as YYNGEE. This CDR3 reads CASSVDVSGYEQYF. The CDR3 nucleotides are TGTGCCAGCAGCGTAGATGTATCCGGCTACGAGCAGTACTTC.

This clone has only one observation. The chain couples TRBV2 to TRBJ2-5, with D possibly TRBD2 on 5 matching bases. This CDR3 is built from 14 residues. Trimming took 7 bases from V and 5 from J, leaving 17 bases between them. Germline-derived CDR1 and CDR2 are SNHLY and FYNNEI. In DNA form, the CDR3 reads TGTGCCAGCAAAGAGATGGAGGTTCGTGAGACCCAGTACTTC. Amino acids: CASKEMEVRETQYF.

CDR3 DNA: TGTGCCAGCTCCCCCACAGGGGAACGCTCTGGAAACACCATATATTTT. It translates to CASSPTGERSGNTIYF. V usage is TRBV18 and J usage is TRBJ1-3; TRBD1 matches at 7 bases. The CDR3 contains 16 residues. Trimming at V came to 6 bases and at J to 0 bases, leaving 8 bases not matched to a gene. Germline CDR1 KGHSH, CDR2 LQKENI.

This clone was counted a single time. For the CDR3, the DNA is TGTGCCAGCTCCTGGTTTAGGGGGCATGGTGAAAAACTGTTTTTT. Its translation is CASSWFRGHGEKLFF. This chain links TRBV5-6 with TRBJ1-4; 7 bases map to TRBD1. V was pared by 7 bases and J by 7 bases, with 13 bases of the junction left unmatched. The CDR3 is made up of 15 amino acids. CDR1 is SGHDT and CDR2 is YYEEEE in the germline V gene.

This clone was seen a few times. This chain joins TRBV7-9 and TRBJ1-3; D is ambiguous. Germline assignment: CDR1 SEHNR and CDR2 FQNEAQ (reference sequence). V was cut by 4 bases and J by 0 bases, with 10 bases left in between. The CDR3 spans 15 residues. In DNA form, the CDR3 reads TGTGCCAGCAGCTCCGACACCAGCTCTGGAAACACCATATATTTT. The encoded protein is CASSSDTSSGNTIYF.

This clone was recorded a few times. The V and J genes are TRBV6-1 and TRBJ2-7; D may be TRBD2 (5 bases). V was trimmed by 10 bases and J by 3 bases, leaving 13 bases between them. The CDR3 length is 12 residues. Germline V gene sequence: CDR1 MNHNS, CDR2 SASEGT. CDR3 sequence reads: CATGVGLYEQYF. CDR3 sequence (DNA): TGTGCCACCGGGGTAGGGCTCTACGAGCAGTACTTC.

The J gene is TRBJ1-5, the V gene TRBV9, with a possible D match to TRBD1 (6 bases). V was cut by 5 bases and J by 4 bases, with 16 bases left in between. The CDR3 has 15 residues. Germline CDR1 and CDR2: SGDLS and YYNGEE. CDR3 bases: TGTGCCAGCAGTCGACAGGATCTCCCAAATCAGCCCCAGCATTTT. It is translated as CASSRQDLPNQPQHF.

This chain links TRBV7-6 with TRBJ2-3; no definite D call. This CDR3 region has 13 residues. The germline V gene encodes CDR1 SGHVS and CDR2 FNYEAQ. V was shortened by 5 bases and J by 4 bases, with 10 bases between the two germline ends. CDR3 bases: TGTGCCAGCAGCACCCGGAGTTCAGATACGCAGTATTTT. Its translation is CASSTRSSDTQYF. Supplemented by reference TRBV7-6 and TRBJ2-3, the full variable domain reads GAGVSQSPRYKVTKRGQDVALRCDPISGHVSLYWYRQALGQGPEFLTYFNYEAQQDKSGLPNDRFSAERPEGSISTLTIQRTEQRDSAMYRCASSTRSSDTQYFGPGTRLTVL.

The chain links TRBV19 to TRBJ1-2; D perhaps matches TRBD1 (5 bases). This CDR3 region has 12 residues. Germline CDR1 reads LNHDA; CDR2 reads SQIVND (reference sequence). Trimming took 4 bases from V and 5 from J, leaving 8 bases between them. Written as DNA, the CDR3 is TGTGCCAGTAGTACGACAGTTTATGGCTACACCTTC. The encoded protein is CASSTTVYGYTF.

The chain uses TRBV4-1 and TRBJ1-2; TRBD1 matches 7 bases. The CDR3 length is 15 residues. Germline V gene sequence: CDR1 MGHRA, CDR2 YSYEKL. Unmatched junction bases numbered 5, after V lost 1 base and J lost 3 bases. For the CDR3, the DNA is TGCGCCAGCAGCCAAGTACCAGGGGGAGACTATGGCTACACCTTC. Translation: CASSQVPGGDYGYTF.

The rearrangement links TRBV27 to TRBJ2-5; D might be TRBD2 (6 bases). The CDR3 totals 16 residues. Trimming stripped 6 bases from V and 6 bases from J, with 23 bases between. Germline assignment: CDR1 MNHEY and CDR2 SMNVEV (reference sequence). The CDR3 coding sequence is TGTGCCAGCAGCCCGGACACCGGGACTCTTGGGCAGACCCAGTACTTC. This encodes CASSPDTGTLGQTQYF.

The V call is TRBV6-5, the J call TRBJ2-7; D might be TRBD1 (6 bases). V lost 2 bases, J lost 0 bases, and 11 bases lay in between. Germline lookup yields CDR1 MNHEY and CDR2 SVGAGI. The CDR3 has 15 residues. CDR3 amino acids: CASSYRRTASYEQYF. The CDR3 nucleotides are TGTGCCAGCAGTTACAGACGGACAGCCTCCTACGAGCAGTACTTC.

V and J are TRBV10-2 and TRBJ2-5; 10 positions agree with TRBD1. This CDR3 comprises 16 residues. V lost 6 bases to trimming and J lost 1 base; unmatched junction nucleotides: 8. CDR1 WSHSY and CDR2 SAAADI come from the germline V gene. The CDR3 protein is CASRKTGGLTQETQYF. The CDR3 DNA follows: TGCGCCAGCAGGAAGACAGGGGGCCTTACCCAAGAGACCCAGTACTTC.

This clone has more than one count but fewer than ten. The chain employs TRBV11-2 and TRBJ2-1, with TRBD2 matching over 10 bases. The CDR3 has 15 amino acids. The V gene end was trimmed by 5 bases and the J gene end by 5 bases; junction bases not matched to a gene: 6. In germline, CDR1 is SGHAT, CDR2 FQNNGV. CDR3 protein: CASSPERGGHNEQFF. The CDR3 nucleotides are TGTGCCAGCAGCCCGGAGCGGGGGGGGCACAATGAGCAGTTCTTC.

The DNA of the CDR3 is TGTGCCAGCTCACCACCGTCCCGGGACAGGAACACCGGGGAGCTGTTTTTT. It yields the protein CASSPPSRDRNTGELFF. J is TRBJ2-2 and V is TRBV18; 7 nucleotides line up with TRBD1. Germline V gene data show CDR1 as KGHSH and CDR2 as LQKENI. J lost 1 base, V lost 0 bases, and 5 bases had no gene match. The CDR3 covers 17 residues.

The CDR3 loop is CASRWDRGTEAFF. As DNA, the CDR3 is TGTGCCAGCAGATGGGACAGGGGCACTGAAGCTTTCTTT. The rearrangement joins TRBV28 to TRBJ1-1, with 10 bases identical to TRBD1. The germline V gene has CDR1 MDHEN and CDR2 SYDVKM. V was clipped by 6 bases and J by 4 bases; unmatched bases: 2. The CDR3 loop spans 13 amino acids. Complete variable domain (other parts from reference TRBV28 and TRBJ1-1): DVKVTQSSRYLVKRTGEKVFLECVQDMDHENMFWYRQDPGLGLRLIYFSYDVKMKEKGDIPEGYSVSREKKERFSLILESASTNQTSMYLCASRWDRGTEAFFGQGTRLTVV.

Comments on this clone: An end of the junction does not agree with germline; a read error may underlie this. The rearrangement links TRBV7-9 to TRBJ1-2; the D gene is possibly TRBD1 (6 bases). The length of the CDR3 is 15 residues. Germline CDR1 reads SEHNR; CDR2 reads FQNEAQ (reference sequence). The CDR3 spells CSSSLQAGANYGYTF. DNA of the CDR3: TGTTCCAGCAGCTTACAGGCAGGGGCGAACTATGGCTACACCTTC.